The 18 T cell receptor beta chains below were found in one sample sequenced in a study of cytomegalovirus exposure and HLA in healthy donors. This PCR relied on a set of 60 Vbeta primers and 13 Jbeta primers. TCRdb's table, derived via immunoSEQ multiplex PCR, lists solely in-frame clones and lacks some. The data hold under 150,000 clones, with approximately 8.9% observed a single time. Material: PBMCs. The receptors stem from a woman aged 35 to 49 in good health and CMV-seropositive.

V usage is TRBV5-1 and J usage is TRBJ2-2, with D perhaps TRBD2 (6 bases). V lost 4 bases to trimming and J lost 0 bases, with 10 bases between them. The CDR3 covers 15 residues. CDR1 and CDR2 from the germline V gene are SGHRS and YFSETQ. The CDR3 sequence: CASSAGGANTGELFF. CDR3 nucleotide sequence: TGCGCCAGCAGCGCCGGGGGAGCGAACACCGGGGAGCTGTTTTTT.

This clone was detected a few times. The CDR3 nucleotides read TGTGCCAGCAACGGGGAAACCAATCAGCCCCAGCATTTT. Translating gives CASNGETNQPQHF. V usage is TRBV2 and J usage is TRBJ1-5; D unclear. Germline CDR1 and CDR2: SNHLY and FYNNEI. The CDR3 has 13 residues. V lost 7 bases to trimming and J lost 3 bases, with 10 bases between them.

The CDR3 DNA reads TGTGCCAGCAGCTCGGGGGGGCCCTATGGCTACACCTTC. Translation gives CASSSGGPYGYTF. The chain is built from TRBV7-2 and TRBJ1-2; D is perhaps TRBD1 (6 bases). The CDR3 has 13 amino acids. V was trimmed by 4 bases and J by 4 bases, leaving 10 bases between them. Germline-derived CDR1 and CDR2 are SGHTA and FQGNSA.

The chain carries TRBV5-1 and TRBJ2-5; TRBD1 matches at 11 bases. The CDR3 consists of 15 residues. Per germline, CDR1 SGHRS and CDR2 YFSETQ. J lost 2 bases, V lost 2 bases, and 2 bases had no gene match. The CDR3 protein is CASSFRDRGQETQYF. For the CDR3, the DNA is TGCGCCAGCAGCTTCCGGGACAGGGGGCAAGAGACCCAGTACTTC.

This clone was recorded a few times. The rearrangement links TRBV6-4 to TRBJ2-3, with D uncertain. Per germline, CDR1 MRHNA and CDR2 SNTAGT. Trimming removed 5 bases at V and 5 bases at J, with 5 bases between. The length of the CDR3 is 11 residues. Here the CDR3 reads CASSSGDTQYF. DNA for the CDR3: TGTGCCAGCAGTTCCGGAGATACGCAGTATTTT.

The rearrangement joins TRBV7-9 to TRBJ2-7, with D uncertain. V was shortened by 6 bases and J by 3 bases, with 12 bases between the two germline ends. Germline loops: CDR1 SEHNR, CDR2 FQNEAQ (reference sequence). This CDR3 is built from 13 residues. DNA for the CDR3: TGTGCCAGCAGTTCCGACAAGATCTACGAGCAGTACTTC. Residues: CASSSDKIYEQYF.

V and J are TRBV5-1 and TRBJ2-3, with 10 bases aligning to TRBD1. The CDR3 extends over 16 amino acids. J lost 5 bases, V lost 4 bases, and 10 bases had no gene match. Germline V gives CDR1 SGHRS, CDR2 YFSETQ. CDR3 coding DNA: TGCGCCAGCAGCGACGACCCGGGACAGGGGTTAGATACGCAGTATTTT. This sequence encodes CASSDDPGQGLDTQYF. Supplemented by reference TRBV5-1 and TRBJ2-3, the full variable domain reads KAGVTQTPRYLIKTRGQQVTLSCSPISGHRSVSWYQQTPGQGLQFLFEYFSETQRNKGNFPGRFSGRQFSNSRSEMNVSTLELGDSALYLCASSDDPGQGLDTQYFGPGTRLTVL.

This clone has only a few counts. As DNA, the CDR3 is TGTGCCAGTAGTATAGGAGACGGACAAAATCAGCCCCAGCATTTT. Protein sequence: CASSIGDGQNQPQHF. V is TRBV19 and J is TRBJ1-5, with D maybe TRBD1 (5 bases). V was pared by 1 base and J by 4 bases, with 11 bases between. The germline V gene encodes CDR1 LNHDA and CDR2 SQIVND (reference sequence). The CDR3 spans 15 residues. The full variable domain, with the rest looked up from reference TRBV19 and TRBJ1-5, is DGGITQSPKYLFRKEGQNVTLSCEQNLNHDAMYWYRQDPGQGLRLIYYSQIVNDFQKGDIAEGYSVSREKKESFPLTVTSAQKNPTAFYLCASSIGDGQNQPQHFGDGTRLSIL.

This clone was found a few times. The V and J genes are TRBV9 and TRBJ1-1; TRBD1 matches 10 bases. V shed 6 bases and J 6 bases; nucleotides not matched to a gene: 11. This CDR3 contains 15 residues. CDR1 and CDR2 from the germline V gene are SGDLS and YYNGEE. The CDR3 sequence: CASTEGTGVFAEAFF. Written as DNA, the CDR3 is TGTGCCAGCACCGAGGGGACAGGGGTATTTGCTGAAGCTTTCTTT. Variable domain in full (rest from reference TRBV9 and TRBJ1-1): DSGVTQTPKHLITATGQRVTLRCSPRSGDLSVYWYQQSLDQGLQFLIQYYNGEERAKGNILERFSAQQFPDLHSELNLSSLELGDSALYFCASTEGTGVFAEAFFGQGTRLTVV.

The rearrangement joins TRBV7-2 to TRBJ1-1, with 9 positions matching TRBD1. Trimming at V came to 5 bases and at J to 3 bases, leaving 10 bases not matched to a gene. This CDR3 region has 16 residues. The germline V gene encodes CDR1 SGHTA and CDR2 FQGNSA. This chain's CDR3 is CASSPYPGQGYTEAFF. The CDR3 nucleotides are TGTGCCAGCAGCCCCTATCCGGGACAGGGATACACTGAAGCTTTCTTT.

The chain couples TRBV27 to TRBJ1-6; D gene uncertain. The germline V gene encodes CDR1 MNHEY and CDR2 SMNVEV (reference sequence). The germline V and J ends were trimmed by 6 bases and 0 bases, with 9 bases remaining between them. The CDR3 has 15 amino acids. The CDR3 region has the DNA TGTGCCAGCAGACCGGTGAGCTCCTATAATTCACCCCTCCACTTT. It codes for CASRPVSSYNSPLHF.

This sequence joins TRBV6-8 and TRBJ2-4; 9 nucleotides line up with TRBD1. The trim removed 0 bases at V and 1 base at J, leaving 13 bases unmatched. The CDR3 totals 20 residues. The germline gives CDR1 MNHGY, CDR2 SAAAGT. The CDR3 loop reads CASSYSKARDRVWAKNIQYF. In nucleotides, the CDR3 is TGTGCCAGCAGTTACTCGAAAGCAAGGGACAGGGTCTGGGCCAAAAACATTCAGTACTTC.

Only a few counts were recorded for this clone. The chain joins TRBV6-5 to TRBJ1-1; D unclear. Germline assignment: CDR1 MNHEY and CDR2 SVGAGI. Between the trimmed V and J ends, which lost 0 bases and 1 base, there was a span of 9 bases. CDR3 size: 15 residues. The CDR3: CASSYSATANTEAFF. The CDR3 DNA reads TGTGCCAGCAGTTACTCAGCAACCGCGAACACTGAAGCTTTCTTT.

This clone was counted a few times. The chain carries TRBV6-5 and TRBJ1-1, with a weak D call TRBD1 (5 bases). Germline CDR1 MNHEY, CDR2 SVGAGI. The germline V and J ends were trimmed by 6 bases and 3 bases, with 17 bases remaining between them. The CDR3 totals 15 residues. The CDR3 sequence is CASSRPSTGDTEAFF. Written as DNA, the CDR3 is TGTGCCAGCAGCCGTCCGTCTACGGGGGACACTGAAGCTTTCTTT.

This chain links TRBV12-5 with TRBJ1-2; possible D gene TRBD1, 6 bases. In germline, CDR1 is LGHNT, CDR2 FRNRAP. CDR3 length equals 17 residues. With 1 base removed from V and 0 bases from J, the gap between germline ends came to 15 bases. CDR3 DNA: TGTGCTAGTGGTTTGGCCCTTACAGGGTCAACTAACTATGGCTACACCTTC. It encodes CASGLALTGSTNYGYTF.

The gene calls are TRBV10-2 and TRBJ2-7, with 12 positions matching TRBD2. This CDR3 contains 15 residues. The V gene end was trimmed by 4 bases and the J gene end by 6 bases; junction bases not matched to a gene: 7. Looked up from germline, CDR1 is WSHSY and CDR2 is SAAADI. CDR3 DNA: TGCGCCAGCAGTGGATCTAGCGGGGGGGCGGGCGAGCAGTACTTC. Protein sequence: CASSGSSGGAGEQYF.

This clone was seen at least ten times. The rearrangement links TRBV20-1 to TRBJ2-2; D gene uncertain. Trimming removed 5 bases from V and 6 bases from J, with 7 bases in between. Germline CDR1 is DFQATT and CDR2 is SNEGSKA (reference sequence). CDR3 size: 11 residues. CDR3 sequence: CSAPQSGELFF. Here the CDR3 DNA reads TGCAGTGCTCCACAGTCCGGGGAGCTGTTTTTT.

A few counts support this clone. The gene calls are TRBV5-5 and TRBJ1-2; 10 nucleotides align to TRBD1. The J segment lost 0 bases and the V segment lost 3 bases, leaving 5 bases of the junction unmatched. The CDR3 length is 16 residues. The germline CDR1 and CDR2 sequences are SGHKS and YYEKEE (reference sequence). The CDR3 DNA is TGTGCCAGCAGCTGGGGACAGGGGTCCTCTAACTATGGCTACACCTTC. It codes for CASSWGQGSSNYGYTF. Variable domain in full (rest from reference TRBV5-5 and TRBJ1-2): DAGVTQSPTHLIKTRGQQVTLRCSPISGHKSVSWYQQVLGQGPQFIFQYYEKEERGRGNFPDRFSARQFPNYSSELNVNALLLGDSALYLCASSWGQGSSNYGYTFGSGTRLTVV.